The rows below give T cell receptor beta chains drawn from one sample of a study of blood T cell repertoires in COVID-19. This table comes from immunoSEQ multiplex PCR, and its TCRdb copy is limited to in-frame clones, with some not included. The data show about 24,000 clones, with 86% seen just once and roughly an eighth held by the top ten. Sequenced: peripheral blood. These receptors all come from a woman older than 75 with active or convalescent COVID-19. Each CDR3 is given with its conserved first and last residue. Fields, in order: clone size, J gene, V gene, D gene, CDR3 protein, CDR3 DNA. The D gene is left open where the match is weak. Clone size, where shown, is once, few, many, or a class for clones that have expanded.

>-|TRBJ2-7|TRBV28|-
CASSSPPGRLEEQYF
TGTGCCAGCAGTTCCCCCCCAGGCAGGCTTGAAGAGCAGTACTTC
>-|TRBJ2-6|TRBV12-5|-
CASGLGSASSGANVLTF
TGTGCTAGTGGTTTGGGGTCTGCGAGCTCTGGGGCCAACGTCCTGACTTTC
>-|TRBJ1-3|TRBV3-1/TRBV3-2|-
CASSQDRFSGNTIYF
TGTGCCAGCAGCCAAGATCGGTTCTCTGGAAACACCATATATTTT
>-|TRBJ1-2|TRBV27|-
CASSTNRLDGYTF
TGTGCCAGCAGTACCAACAGGCTCGATGGCTACACCTTC
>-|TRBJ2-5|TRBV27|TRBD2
CASSLAGGPETQYF
TGTGCCAGCAGTTTAGCGGGAGGCCCGGAGACCCAGTACTTC
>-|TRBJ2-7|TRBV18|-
CASSPLDTGSSYEQYF
TGTGCCAGCTCACCGCTGGACACCGGGAGCTCCTACGAGCAGTACTTC
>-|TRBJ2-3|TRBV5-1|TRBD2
CASSLYPRGGRVTDTQYF
TGCGCCAGCAGCTTGTATCCGCGGGGGGGCCGGGTGACAGATACGCAGTATTTT
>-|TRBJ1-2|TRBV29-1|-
CSGDTSDYGYTF
TGCAGCGGGGACACCTCAGACTATGGCTACACCTTC
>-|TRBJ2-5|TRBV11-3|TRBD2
CASSFTGLGETQYF
TGTGCCAGCAGCTTTACGGGACTAGGGGAGACCCAGTACTTC
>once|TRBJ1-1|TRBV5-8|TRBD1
CASSWGQGWAEAFF
TGTGCCAGCAGCTGGGGACAGGGGTGGGCTGAAGCTTTCTTT
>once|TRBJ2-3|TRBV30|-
CAWSTSTDTQYF
TGTGCCTGGAGCACAAGCACAGATACGCAGTATTTT
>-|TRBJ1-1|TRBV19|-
CASSISLRTVSFTEAFF
TGTGCCAGTAGTATAAGTCTGAGGACAGTCTCATTTACTGAAGCTTTCTTT